The 17 T cell receptor beta chains below were found in one sample sequenced in a study of CD8 T cells in ankylosing spondylitis. TCRdb analysed the 5' RACE reads with MiXCR anew, one entry per CDR3 protein. The sample has 350,000 or so distinct CDR3 sequences, roughly 14% seen once; the top ten hold 0.95% to 1.4%. Material for sequencing was blood, either unsorted or a sorted T cell fraction (not recorded which). The source is a male donor with ankylosing spondylitis or in good health (not recorded which).

This sequence joins TRBV20-1 and TRBJ1-2, with D perhaps matching TRBD1 (6 bases). The CDR3 loop spans 14 amino acids. Germline V gene sequence: CDR1 DFQATT, CDR2 SNEGSKA (reference sequence). The V gene lost 1 base and the J gene lost 5 bases, with 14 bases spanning the gap. The CDR3 reads CSARVGGQLYGYTF. The CDR3 coding sequence is TGCAGTGCTAGAGTGGGGGGCCAACTATATGGCTACACCTTC.

This clonotype was counted a few times. The CDR3 coding sequence is TGTGCCAGCAGCTTGGGGGACAGAAGCACAGATACGCAGTATTTT. Its translation is CASSLGDRSTDTQYF. This chain connects TRBV5-8 to TRBJ2-3, with 7 positions matching TRBD1. Germline-derived CDR1 and CDR2 are SGHTS and YDEGEE. CDR3 length equals 15 residues. The J segment lost 0 bases and the V segment lost 0 bases, leaving 1 base of the junction unmatched.

This clonotype was seen repeatedly, ten times or more. The rearrangement joins TRBV29-1 to TRBJ2-7, with 7 bases that match TRBD2. V lost 7 bases to trimming and J lost 1 base; unmatched junction nucleotides: 4. The germline V gene encodes CDR1 SQVTM and CDR2 ANQGSEA. This CDR3 is built from 12 residues. The CDR3 nucleotides read TGCAGCGCCACGGGGGGTTCCTACGAGCAGTACTTC. This sequence encodes CSATGGSYEQYF.

This clonotype was seen more than once but under ten times. V usage is TRBV18 and J usage is TRBJ2-3; D not certain. The CDR3 is 16 residues long. Trimming left V 0 bases short and J 7 bases short, with 17 bases between. Germline loops: CDR1 KGHSH, CDR2 LQKENI. DNA for the CDR3: TGTGCCAGCTCACCACCGGTCGGAACCCGCACGAATACGCAGTATTTT. Residues: CASSPPVGTRTNTQYF.

This clonotype was detected only a few times. The chain joins TRBV11-2 to TRBJ2-1; 10 nucleotides agree with TRBD1. Germline-derived CDR1 and CDR2 are SGHAT and FQNNGV. CDR3 size: 18 residues. V was pared by 6 bases and J by 4 bases, with 15 bases of the junction left unmatched. The CDR3 loop reads CASSQTGGNIGGYNEQFF. CDR3 nucleotides: TGTGCCAGCAGTCAGACAGGGGGCAATATTGGGGGGTACAATGAGCAGTTCTTC.

This clonotype appeared a few times. This rearrangement joins TRBV27 to TRBJ2-2; TRBD1 matches 8 bases. The V gene's germline CDR1 is MNHEY and CDR2 SMNVEV (reference sequence). J was trimmed by 7 bases and V by 5 bases; bases with no gene match: 9. The CDR3 contains 15 residues. The CDR3 DNA is TGTGCCAGCAGTCATCCGGACAGGGCAATCGGGGAGCTGTTTTTT. Encoded protein: CASSHPDRAIGELFF.

This clonotype has only a few counts. In nucleotides, the CDR3 is TGCGCCAGCAGCCCTCGGGGGAGTGAGCAGTTCTTC. Translating gives CASSPRGSEQFF. This chain links TRBV4-1 with TRBJ2-1; perhaps TRBD2 as D (6 bases). V lost 4 bases and J 9 bases, leaving 10 bases between the germline ends. This CDR3 spans 12 amino acids. Germline loops: CDR1 MGHRA, CDR2 YSYEKL.

This clonotype was seen a few times. V usage is TRBV9 and J usage is TRBJ2-5, with 7 nucleotides matching TRBD2. CDR3 length equals 14 residues. Trimming took 2 bases from V and 4 from J; bases not matched to a gene: 5. Germline CDR1 and CDR2: SGDLS and YYNGEE. CDR3 sequence reads: CASSVAGVGETQYF. In DNA form, the CDR3 reads TGTGCCAGCAGCGTGGCGGGAGTCGGAGAGACCCAGTACTTC.

The rearrangement links TRBV11-2 to TRBJ2-2; 8 positions agree with TRBD2. Germline V gene lookup returns CDR1 SGHAT and CDR2 FQNNGV. The CDR3 sequence is 15 residues long. V lost 1 base, J lost 5 bases, and 3 bases stayed unmatched. CDR3 DNA sequence: TGTGCCAGCAGCTTAGGCGGGGGGAGAACCGGGGAGCTGTTTTTT. Protein product: CASSLGGGRTGELFF. Complete variable domain (other parts from reference TRBV11-2 and TRBJ2-2): EAGVAQSPRYKIIEKRQSVAFWCNPISGHATLYWYQQILGQGPKLLIQFQNNGVVDDSQLPKDRFSAERLKGVDSTLKIQPAKLEDSAVYLCASSLGGGRTGELFFGEGSRLTVL.

The rearrangement uses TRBV25-1 and TRBJ1-1, with 7 bases lining up with TRBD1. After removal of 7 bases from V and 0 bases from J, the junction contained 8 bases not matched to a gene. The CDR3 is 15 residues long. Germline V gene sequence: CDR1 MGHDK, CDR2 SYGVNS. CDR3 DNA: TGTGCCAGCATTGAGACAGGGCCTATGAACACTGAAGCTTTCTTT. Translating gives CASIETGPMNTEAFF.

In this sample, this clonotype turned up a few times. This chain uses TRBV11-2 with TRBJ1-3; D ambiguous. The germline CDR1 and CDR2 sequences are SGHAT and FQNNGV. The CDR3 consists of 15 residues. V was trimmed by 5 bases and J by 0 bases, leaving 11 bases between them. Here the CDR3 DNA reads TGTGCCAGCAGCACCCACGTGAGCTCTGGAAACACCATATATTTT. Its protein product is CASSTHVSSGNTIYF.

The chain joins TRBV20-1 to TRBJ1-2; 7 bases are shared with TRBD1. The germline gives CDR1 DFQATT, CDR2 SNEGSKA (reference sequence). V was clipped by 4 bases and J by 2 bases; unmatched bases: 7. The CDR3 loop spans 14 amino acids. CDR3 sequence: CSANYGQVNYGYTF. As DNA, the CDR3 is TGCAGTGCTAACTACGGACAGGTGAACTATGGCTACACCTTC.

The chain joins TRBV10-3 to TRBJ1-1; D unclear. Germline V gene sequence: CDR1 ENHRY, CDR2 SYGVKD. The CDR3 loop spans 13 amino acids. The V and J ends lost 5 bases and 4 bases respectively, with 11 bases between them. The DNA of the CDR3 is TGTGCCATCAGTAAGGAGGGAGTCACTGAAGCTTTCTTT. It specifies CAISKEGVTEAFF.

This clonotype has a count of ten or more. V gene TRBV24-1 combines with J gene TRBJ2-2; D is unclear. The V end lost 7 bases, the J end lost 9 bases, and 14 bases lay between the germline ends. The CDR3 is 13 amino acids. In germline, CDR1 is KGHDR, CDR2 SFDVKD. The CDR3 loop is CATSLDSFRELFF. The CDR3 DNA sequence: TGTGCCACCAGCCTAGACTCATTTCGGGAGCTGTTTTTT.

This chain links TRBV12-3 or TRBV12-4 with TRBJ2-5, with a possible D match to TRBD1 (5 bases). Between the trimmed V and J ends, which lost 6 bases and 9 bases, there was a span of 17 bases. The length of the CDR3 is 13 residues. This CDR3 reads CASRQDGPKAQYF. The CDR3 coding sequence is TGTGCCAGCAGACAGGACGGACCGAAGGCCCAGTACTTC.

This clonotype was counted many times. The rearrangement links TRBV3-1 to TRBJ2-1; no definite D call. The V and J ends lost 1 base and 2 bases respectively, with 15 bases between them. CDR3 size: 17 residues. The germline gives CDR1 LGHDT, CDR2 YNNKEL (reference sequence). The CDR3 DNA reads as TGTGCCAGCAGCCAAGGAGGTAGGGTTTCGGCCTACAATGAGCAGTTCTTC. It is translated as CASSQGGRVSAYNEQFF.

The chain is built from TRBV7-2 and TRBJ1-2; D is perhaps TRBD1 (6 bases). V was pared by 4 bases and J by 0 bases, with 12 bases between. Germline lookup yields CDR1 SGHTA and CDR2 FQGNSA. CDR3 length equals 15 residues. The CDR3 sequence is CASSYRGGTNYGYTF. Written as DNA, the CDR3 is TGTGCCAGCAGCTACCGAGGGGGGACTAACTATGGCTACACCTTC.